The following is a TCR beta chain sequence with its context. The data belong to a study of blood T cells in healthy people across ages. PCR was performed a second time for about 7 to 11 cycles using a sample-barcoded 5' primer and a J-beta primer mix. One entry per CDR3 protein, called by TCRdb with MiXCR from the 5' RACE reads. There are approximately 800,000 distinct CDR3 sequences in the sample; 20% to 30% occur only once, and about 2.9% lies in the top ten. The sample was also reused in another study, on T cells of mothers and their children. From that study: Thymic selection molds TCR recombination products alike in related and unrelated pairs. Related mother-child pairs showed slightly, non-significantly higher overlap than unrelated pairs.

Sequenced sample: blood. This TCR was recovered from a boy aged 5-17 years in good health.

The CDR3 sequence is CASSQDRRQGIRNEQFF. For the CDR3, the DNA is TGCGCCAGCAGCCAAGATCGGAGACAGGGGATTAGGAATGAGCAGTTCTTC. This sequence joins TRBV4-1 and TRBJ2-1, with 8 bases that match TRBD1. The CDR3 consists of 17 residues. Germline lookup yields CDR1 MGHRA and CDR2 YSYEKL. With 0 bases clipped from V and 7 bases from J, the junction kept 11 bases outside the gene matches.